This T cell receptor (beta chain) is drawn from a study of T cells after yellow fever vaccination. This CDR3 is built from 14 residues. The V and J ends lost 1 base and 4 bases respectively, with 8 bases between them. This clonotype showed up just a few times. In TCRdb, the 5' RACE reads were re-called with MiXCR into one record per CDR3 protein. The repertoire has under 55,000 distinct CDR3 sequences, 6.5% to 8% of them found once; the top ten carry 20% to 30%. The sequence was obtained from a man aged 18 to 29 who received the YFV17D yellow fever vaccine. V gene TRBV12-3 or TRBV12-4 combines with J gene TRBJ2-4; maybe TRBD2 (7 bases). Specimen: CD8+ T cells not binding an NS4B(214-222) dextramer, sorted from PBMCs, collected about 49 days after the first yellow fever vaccination. The DNA of the CDR3 is TGTGCCAGCAGTTTAGAGGGGGGGAAAAACATTCAGTACTTC. It encodes CASSLEGGKNIQYF.